Each of the 27 T cell receptor beta chains below was sequenced from the same sample in a study of blood T cell repertoires in COVID-19. Produced via immunoSEQ multiplex PCR; TCRdb's table is partial and in-frame only. Among roughly 260,000 clones listed, around 82% were seen once. Specimen: peripheral blood. The receptors were gathered from a woman at least 80 years old with active or convalescent COVID-19.

The V gene is TRBV3-1 (or the pseudogene TRBV3-2), the J gene TRBJ1-1, with 8 positions matching TRBD1. The J segment lost 4 bases and the V segment lost 4 bases, leaving 14 bases of the junction unmatched. This CDR3 region has 17 residues. CDR1 and CDR2 (germline): LGHDT, YNNKEL (reference sequence). The chain's CDR3 is CASSRVPIRGPSTEAFF. The CDR3 nucleotides read TGTGCCAGCAGCCGGGTCCCGATCAGGGGGCCCAGCACTGAAGCTTTCTTT.

This chain joins TRBV4-1 and TRBJ2-6, with TRBD2 matching over 13 bases. The CDR3 contains 18 residues. V was clipped by 5 bases and J by 2 bases; unmatched bases: 6. The germline gives CDR1 MGHRA, CDR2 YSYEKL. This chain's CDR3 is CASSGTSGGAPGANVLTF. The CDR3 coding sequence is TGCGCCAGCAGCGGTACTAGCGGGGGGGCTCCTGGGGCCAACGTCCTGACTTTC.

The gene calls are TRBV19 and TRBJ1-2; no clear D. Germline V gene sequence: CDR1 LNHDA, CDR2 SQIVND (reference sequence). Trimming removed 8 bases at V and 0 bases at J, with 10 bases between. The CDR3 extends over 13 amino acids. The CDR3 sequence is CASVKPPNYGYTF. CDR3 in DNA: TGTGCCAGTGTGAAGCCTCCTAACTATGGCTACACCTTC.

The chain employs TRBV7-8 and TRBJ2-1; 8 bases fit TRBD2. CDR1 SGHVS and CDR2 FQNEAQ come from the germline V gene. V lost 3 bases and J lost 4; bases outside the gene matches: 8. CDR3 length: 16 residues. The CDR3 here is CASSLYSGVGYNEQFF. For the CDR3, the DNA is TGTGCCAGCAGCTTGTATAGCGGGGTTGGGTACAATGAGCAGTTCTTC.

This clone came up once. The genes are TRBV30 and TRBJ2-5; 8 nucleotides align to TRBD1. Germline trimming cut 4 bases from V and 1 base from J; bases unmatched to any gene: 8. From germline, CDR1 is GTSNPN and CDR2 SVGIG (reference sequence). This CDR3 is 15 amino acids long. The CDR3, as DNA: TGTGCCTGGACCCCAGGGGGCGGCCGCCAAGAGACCCAGTACTTC. Translation gives CAWTPGGGRQETQYF.

The chain links TRBV6-2 or TRBV6-3 to TRBJ2-7; possible D gene TRBD1, 6 bases. Germline V gene data show CDR1 as MNHEY and CDR2 as SVGEGT. This CDR3 contains 14 residues. V dropped 3 bases and J dropped 4 bases, with 13 bases sitting between them. The CDR3 loop is CASSYQQGSYEQYF. The CDR3 nucleotides read TGTGCCAGCAGTTATCAACAGGGTTCTTACGAGCAGTACTTC.

This clone was counted a single time. The rearrangement joins TRBV10-1 to TRBJ1-3, with D perhaps matching TRBD1 (5 bases). V was shortened by 10 bases and J by 1 base, with 11 bases between the two germline ends. CDR3 length equals 13 residues. Germline V lookup: CDR1 WNHNN, CDR2 SYGVQD (reference sequence). The chain's CDR3 is CATRGDSGNTIYF. CDR3 in DNA: TGCGCCACCAGAGGGGATTCTGGAAACACCATATATTTT.

The chain is built from TRBV3-1 (or the pseudogene TRBV3-2) and TRBJ2-7; weak D call: TRBD2 (6 bases). The ends were cut back, 4 bases at V and 3 bases at J, with 16 bases in the middle. The CDR3 totals 15 residues. Germline assignment: CDR1 LGHDT and CDR2 YNNKEL (reference sequence). CDR3 DNA sequence: TGTGCCAGCAGCCCCCGCCCGGGGGTGAGCTACGAGCAGTACTTC. Protein product: CASSPRPGVSYEQYF.

The chain has TRBV2 and TRBJ2-7; 11 bases are a match to TRBD1. The germline gives CDR1 SNHLY, CDR2 FYNNEI. This CDR3 contains 14 residues. J gave up 6 bases and V 6 bases, and 7 bases lay outside the gene matches. The CDR3 here is CASRAGTGGPEQYF. DNA for the CDR3: TGTGCCAGCAGGGCCGGGACAGGGGGTCCCGAGCAGTACTTC.

The chain has TRBV6-1 and TRBJ1-1; 8 nucleotides align to TRBD1. The germline V gene encodes CDR1 MNHNS and CDR2 SASEGT. Unmatched junction bases numbered 3, after V lost 2 bases and J lost 7 bases. This CDR3 has 13 amino acids. The CDR3 loop is CASSESGGDEAFF. The CDR3 bases are TGTGCCAGCAGTGAATCAGGGGGCGATGAAGCTTTCTTT.

The gene calls are TRBV4-1 and TRBJ2-1; 10 nucleotides align to TRBD2. The germline CDR1 and CDR2 sequences are MGHRA and YSYEKL. Unmatched junction bases numbered 11, after V lost 1 base and J lost 2 bases. CDR3 length: 19 amino acids. CDR3 coding DNA: TGCGCCAGCAGCCAAGTGATCAGCGGGGGGGCCTTCCCCTACAATGAGCAGTTCTTC. This encodes CASSQVISGGAFPYNEQFF.

The chain joins TRBV5-4 to TRBJ1-2; TRBD1 matches at 12 bases. The V segment lost 2 bases and the J segment 8 bases; nucleotides outside the gene matches: 7. Per germline, CDR1 SGHNT and CDR2 YYREEE (reference sequence). The CDR3 spans 15 residues. The CDR3 DNA reads as TGTGCCAGCAGCTTCCCGGGACAGGGGGCTAAGGGCTACACCTTC. Its protein product is CASSFPGQGAKGYTF.

The rearrangement links TRBV6-5 to TRBJ1-1, with D unresolved. The CDR3 is 14 amino acids. Germline-derived CDR1 and CDR2 are MNHEY and SVGAGI. Trimming left V 0 bases short and J 0 bases short, with 5 bases between. CDR3 residues: CASSYSAVNTEAFF. The CDR3 nucleotides read TGTGCCAGCAGTTACTCGGCGGTGAACACTGAAGCTTTCTTT.

The V call is TRBV6-5, the J call TRBJ1-5; 8 bases fit TRBD1. V dropped 5 bases and J dropped 3; count of bases not matched to a gene: 6. The CDR3 is 15 amino acids. The V gene's germline CDR1 is MNHEY and CDR2 SVGAGI. CDR3 DNA: TGTGCCAGCAGTAAGACGACAGGGGCCAATCAGCCCCAGCATTTT. Amino acids: CASSKTTGANQPQHF.

The genes are TRBV5-1 and TRBJ1-2, with 9 bases matching TRBD1. In germline, CDR1 is SGHRS, CDR2 YFSETQ. This CDR3 region has 14 residues. With V trimmed by 4 bases and J by 2 bases, 3 bases remained unmatched. CDR3 amino acids: CASSMGQGNYGYTF. In DNA, the CDR3 is TGCGCCAGCAGCATGGGACAGGGAAACTATGGCTACACCTTC.

The V call is TRBV5-6, the J call TRBJ2-7; D is uncertain. V was cut by 0 bases and J by 5 bases, with 9 bases left in between. The CDR3 is made up of 13 amino acids. The V gene's germline CDR1 is SGHDT and CDR2 YYEEEE. CDR3 protein: CASSLAGVNEQYF. The CDR3 DNA reads TGTGCCAGCAGCTTGGCTGGAGTTAACGAGCAGTACTTC.

This clone was counted between two and nine times. The genes are TRBV15 and TRBJ1-3; D remains unclear. V dropped 0 bases and J dropped 0 bases, with 6 bases sitting between them. Germline V gives CDR1 LNHNV, CDR2 YYDKDF (reference sequence). The CDR3 contains 15 residues. The CDR3 region is CATSRDRYSGNTIYF. The CDR3 DNA sequence: TGTGCCACCAGCAGAGATAGATACTCTGGAAACACCATATATTTT. Full variable domain (rest looked up from reference TRBV15 and TRBJ1-3): DAMVIQNPRYQVTQFGKPVTLSCSQTLNHNVMYWYQQKSSQAPKLLFHYYDKDFNNEADTPDNFQSRRPNTSFCFLDIRSPGLGDTAMYLCATSRDRYSGNTIYFGEGSWLTVV.

The chain joins TRBV5-1 to TRBJ2-2, with a possible D match to TRBD2 (6 bases). V lost 1 base to trimming and J lost 6 bases, with 13 bases between them. Looked up from germline, CDR1 is SGHRS and CDR2 is YFSETQ. The CDR3 loop spans 15 amino acids. CDR3 protein: CASSLWSSVPGELFF. CDR3 sequence (DNA): TGCGCCAGCAGCTTGTGGTCTAGCGTTCCCGGGGAGCTGTTTTTT.

J is TRBJ2-1 and V is TRBV25-1, with a tentative D call TRBD1 (6 bases). The germline V gene has CDR1 MGHDK and CDR2 SYGVNS. The CDR3 runs to 14 residues. The germline V and J ends were trimmed by 6 bases and 5 bases, with 14 bases remaining between them. The CDR3 DNA reads TGTGCCAGCAGCGGGGACAATGGGGACAATGAGCAGTTCTTC. The encoded protein is CASSGDNGDNEQFF.

The chain recombines TRBV2 with TRBJ2-1; 9 bases fit TRBD1. V lost 7 bases, J lost 12 bases, and 13 bases stayed unmatched. Per germline, CDR1 SNHLY and CDR2 FYNNEI. CDR3 length: 14 amino acids. CDR3 in amino acids: CASMWTGAGLGQFF. The CDR3 nucleotides read TGTGCCAGCATGTGGACAGGGGCTGGATTGGGGCAGTTCTTC.

This clone was counted a single time. This same CDR3 is encoded by further DNA sequences in the sample. The chain joins TRBV4-2 to TRBJ2-2; D gene unclear. CDR1 LGHNA and CDR2 YNFKEQ come from the germline V gene. V was clipped by 3 bases and J by 1 base, with 6 bases between them. CDR3 length: 14 amino acids. The CDR3 loop reads CASSQELNTGELFF. DNA of the CDR3: TGTGCCAGCAGCCAGGAGCTGAACACCGGGGAGCTGTTTTTT.

The chain uses TRBV2 and TRBJ1-3; 7 bases align to TRBD1. V lost 4 bases to trimming and J lost 7 bases; unmatched junction nucleotides: 7. Germline V gene lookup returns CDR1 SNHLY and CDR2 FYNNEI. The CDR3 totals 14 residues. CDR3: CASSAQGPYNTIYF. CDR3 nucleotide sequence: TGTGCCAGCAGTGCACAGGGGCCGTACAACACCATATATTTT.

This chain connects TRBV29-1 to TRBJ1-1; TRBD1 agrees at 9 bases. CDR1 is SQVTM, CDR2 ANQGSEA, per germline. The CDR3 spans 13 residues. Trimming removed 6 bases from V and 1 base from J; junction bases left unmatched: 3. CDR3 in amino acids: CSVLGQGNTEAFF. CDR3 in DNA: TGCAGCGTGTTGGGACAGGGGAACACTGAAGCTTTCTTT. Full variable domain (rest looked up from reference TRBV29-1 and TRBJ1-1): SAVISQKPSRDICQRGTSLTIQCQVDSQVTMMFWYRQQPGQSLTLIATANQGSEATYESGFVIDKFPISRPNLTFSTLTVSNMSPEDSSIYLCSVLGQGNTEAFFGQGTRLTVV.

The count of this clone is one. The CDR3 loop is CASSLGLAGGLDTQYF. The CDR3 bases are TGTGCCAGCAGTTTGGGACTAGCGGGAGGATTAGATACGCAGTATTTT. The chain links TRBV27 to TRBJ2-3; the match to TRBD2 covers 15 bases. CDR1 and CDR2 (germline): MNHEY, SMNVEV (reference sequence). J lost 5 bases, V lost 3 bases, and 3 bases had no gene match. CDR3 size: 16 residues.

This chain uses TRBV6-5 with TRBJ1-1, with D perhaps matching TRBD1 (6 bases). Germline values: CDR1 MNHEY, CDR2 SVGAGI. V was pared by 7 bases and J by 2 bases, with 14 bases between. CDR3 length: 14 residues. CDR3 sequence: CASTKGGLNTEAFF. For the CDR3, the DNA is TGTGCCAGCACGAAGGGGGGGCTTAACACTGAAGCTTTCTTT.

In the case of this clone: The junction and the germline gene differ at one end; a read error may be behind it. The rearrangement joins TRBV5-1 to TRBJ2-6; D perhaps matches TRBD2 (7 bases). Germline V CDR1 and CDR2: SGHRS, YFSETQ. The length of the CDR3 is 17 residues. Here the CDR3 reads CASSEAGASSGANVPTF. The CDR3 DNA is TGCGCCAGCAGCGAGGCGGGGGCGTCTTCTGGGGCCAACGTCCCGACTTTC.

This rearrangement joins TRBV10-3 to TRBJ1-3; 7 bases match TRBD1. CDR3 size: 12 residues. CDR1 is ENHRY, CDR2 SYGVKD, per germline. The ends lost 10 bases at V and 4 bases at J; junction bases unmatched: 4. The CDR3 DNA follows: TGTGCCACCTTGACAGGGGGAAACACCATATATTTT. This codes for CATLTGGNTIYF.